The 20 T cell receptor beta chains presented below share a single source sample, sequenced in a study of identical twins. TCRdb re-analysed the 5' RACE reads in MiXCR, keeping a single row per CDR3 protein. The sample holds 400,000 or so distinct CDR3 sequences; 9% to 10% are singletons and the top ten take approximately 8.9%. The sample consisted of naive T cells sorted from blood. These TCRs come from a woman between 45 and 65 years old in good health.

For this clonotype: One end of the junction does not line up with germline, which may come from a read error. V is TRBV7-7 and J is TRBJ2-2; 11 nucleotides line up with TRBD2. The CDR3 runs to 18 residues. Germline V gives CDR1 SSHAT, CDR2 FNYEAQ (reference sequence). The CDR3 nucleotides read TGTGCTAGCAGCTTAGGCCCCACTAGCGGGAGTAACACCGGGGAGCTGTTTTTT. It codes for CASSLGPTSGSNTGELFF.

This clonotype appeared a few times. This chain connects TRBV5-5 to TRBJ1-1, with D unclear. The CDR3 consists of 14 residues. V gave up 6 bases and J gave up 9 bases, with 21 bases separating them. Looked up from germline, CDR1 is SGHKS and CDR2 is YYEKEE (reference sequence). CDR3 coding DNA: TGTGCCAGCACCCGAGGAGAACCCCCGGTAAAAGCTTTCTTT. This sequence encodes CASTRGEPPVKAFF.

This clonotype was seen ten or more times. The chain has TRBV4-1 and TRBJ2-1; 9 nucleotides align to TRBD2. J lost 4 bases, V lost 3 bases, and 7 bases had no gene match. The CDR3 covers 16 residues. From germline, CDR1 is MGHRA and CDR2 YSYEKL. CDR3 loop: CASSHVSGSRYNEQFF. In DNA form, the CDR3 reads TGCGCCAGCAGCCATGTTAGCGGGAGTAGGTACAATGAGCAGTTCTTC.

This clonotype was seen many times. The chain uses TRBV20-1 and TRBJ2-1; TRBD2 aligns across 9 bases. Germline lookup yields CDR1 DFQATT and CDR2 SNEGSKA (reference sequence). Trimming at V came to 2 bases and at J to 9 bases, leaving 11 bases not matched to a gene. The CDR3 sequence is 15 residues long. The CDR3 region is CSARTSGGRAREQFF. The CDR3 nucleotides read TGCAGTGCTAGAACCTCCGGCGGGAGGGCCCGTGAGCAGTTCTTC.

The gene calls are TRBV21-1 and TRBJ2-2; the table's D call, TRBD1, has no DNA check behind it. TRBV21-1 is noted as a pseudogene. The CDR3 is 19 amino acids. The CDR3 nucleotides are TGTGCCAGCAGCAAAGTCGGGACAGGGGACGACATTAACACCGGGGAGCTGTTTTTT. This encodes CASSKVGTGDDINTGELFF.

Concerning this clonotype itself: The junction and the germline gene differ at one end; a read error may be behind it. J is TRBJ2-1 and V is TRBV3-1; 8 nucleotides align to TRBD2. The CDR3 consists of 16 residues. Germline CDR1 and CDR2: LGHDT and YNNKEL (reference sequence). DNA of the CDR3: TGTGCCAGCAGCCGCAACAGCGGGAGCCACTACAATGGGCAGTTCTTC. This gives the protein CASSRNSGSHYNGQFF.

The V and J genes are TRBV24-1 and TRBJ2-7, with D perhaps TRBD2 (6 bases). Germline CDR1 KGHDR, CDR2 SFDVKD. The V gene lost 12 bases and the J gene lost 7 bases, with 15 bases spanning the gap. CDR3 length: 11 residues. The CDR3 spells CAAGLLGEQYF. The DNA of the CDR3 is TGTGCCGCGGGACTTCTCGGGGAGCAGTACTTC.

This clonotype was counted only a few times. This sequence joins TRBV10-3 and TRBJ2-7; 7 bases are shared with TRBD1. The CDR3 sequence is 15 residues long. Germline V gives CDR1 ENHRY, CDR2 SYGVKD. Trimming at V came to 2 bases and at J to 3 bases, leaving 7 bases not matched to a gene. As DNA, the CDR3 is TGTGCCATCAGTGAGCGGAACAGGGGATTCTACGAGCAGTACGTC. Its translation: CAISERNRGFYEQYV.

The chain employs TRBV24-1 and TRBJ2-6, with 7 bases fitting TRBD1. Germline V gene lookup returns CDR1 KGHDR and CDR2 SFDVKD. J was trimmed by 4 bases and V by 9 bases; bases with no gene match: 8. This CDR3 contains 15 residues. CDR3 sequence: CATPLTGAGANVLTF. CDR3 sequence (DNA): TGTGCCACCCCCTTAACAGGGGCGGGGGCCAACGTCCTGACTTTC.

This clonotype occurred many times. The chain combines TRBV12-3 or TRBV12-4 with TRBJ2-1; TRBD2 agrees at 12 bases. V dropped 5 bases and J dropped 8; count of bases not matched to a gene: 7. This CDR3 is 15 amino acids long. The CDR3 sequence is CASSQGLAGFYEQFF. CDR3 nucleotides: TGTGCCAGCAGTCAAGGACTAGCGGGATTTTATGAGCAGTTCTTC.

This clonotype occurred a few times. The rearrangement uses TRBV6-2 or TRBV6-3 and TRBJ2-1, with TRBD2 identical over 7 bases. Trimming took 2 bases from V and 5 from J; bases not matched to a gene: 6. This CDR3 contains 15 residues. Germline CDR1 is MNHEY and CDR2 is SVGEGT. The CDR3 DNA reads TGTGCCAGCAGTTACATGGCTAGCGGACACAATGAGCAGTTCTTC. Protein product: CASSYMASGHNEQFF.

The rearrangement joins TRBV5-6 to TRBJ2-7; weak D call: TRBD1 (6 bases). The V end lost 0 bases, the J end lost 0 bases, and 13 bases lay between the germline ends. CDR3 length: 16 residues. CDR1 and CDR2 from the germline V gene are SGHDT and YYEEEE. CDR3 DNA: TGTGCCAGCAGCTTGGGTCCTGGGGACACCTCCTACGAGCAGTACTTC. Protein product: CASSLGPGDTSYEQYF.

This clonotype has more than one count but fewer than ten. J is TRBJ2-5 and V is TRBV20-1, with D hard to call. Trimming stripped 6 bases from V and 3 bases from J, with 11 bases between. The CDR3 is 12 residues long. CDR1 is DFQATT and CDR2 is SNEGSKA in the germline V gene (reference sequence). In DNA form, the CDR3 reads TGCAGTGCCGTGGGCTCCGAAGAGACCCAGTACTTC. This translates into CSAVGSEETQYF.

The V call is TRBV7-6, the J call TRBJ1-1; D remains unclear. Germline-derived CDR1 and CDR2 are SGHVS and FNYEAQ. V dropped 5 bases and J dropped 0 bases, with 13 bases sitting between them. This CDR3 is 15 amino acids long. CDR3 sequence reads: CASSQRTEMNTEAFF. In DNA form, the CDR3 reads TGTGCCAGCAGCCAGAGGACGGAGATGAACACTGAAGCTTTCTTT. Filled out from reference TRBV7-6 and TRBJ1-1, the complete variable domain reads GAGVSQSPRYKVTKRGQDVALRCDPISGHVSLYWYRQALGQGPEFLTYFNYEAQQDKSGLPNDRFSAERPEGSISTLTIQRTEQRDSAMYRCASSQRTEMNTEAFFGQGTRLTVV.

This clonotype appeared many times. CDR3: CASADLTDTQYF. CDR3 DNA sequence: TGTGCCAGCGCGGACCTCACAGATACGCAGTATTTT. This chain joins TRBV6-1 and TRBJ2-3; unclear D gene. CDR1 and CDR2 from the germline V gene are MNHNS and SASEGT. The CDR3 spans 12 residues. The V end lost 8 bases, the J end lost 2 bases, and 8 bases lay between the germline ends.

The chain joins TRBV25-1 to TRBJ1-2; D remains unclear. The CDR3 length is 13 residues. Germline V lookup: CDR1 MGHDK, CDR2 SYGVNS. The V end lost 4 bases, the J end lost 5 bases, and 11 bases lay between the germline ends. The CDR3: CASSAAKVYGYTF. The CDR3 DNA is TGTGCCAGCAGTGCCGCAAAGGTATATGGCTACACCTTC.

The V and J genes are TRBV5-1 and TRBJ2-1; D gene unclear. The V and J ends lost 4 bases and 2 bases respectively, with 10 bases between them. CDR1 is SGHRS and CDR2 is YFSETQ in the germline V gene. This CDR3 contains 14 residues. CDR3 loop: CASSTLRAYNEQFF. The CDR3 nucleotides are TGCGCCAGCAGCACCCTCCGGGCCTACAATGAGCAGTTCTTC.

The rearrangement joins TRBV20-1 to TRBJ2-5; 7 nucleotides align to TRBD2. V trimming: 4 bases; J trimming: 0 bases; junction bases outside the gene matches: 8. Germline CDR1 reads DFQATT; CDR2 reads SNEGSKA (reference sequence). The CDR3 totals 15 residues. CDR3 amino acids: CSATSLATNQETQYF. DNA for the CDR3: TGCAGTGCTACGTCACTAGCGACAAACCAAGAGACCCAGTACTTC.

This clonotype has ten or more counts. The CDR3 spells CSVELQGPEQFF. CDR3 bases: TGCAGCGTTGAATTGCAGGGCCCTGAGCAGTTCTTC. The chain carries TRBV29-1 and TRBJ2-1; maybe TRBD1 (5 bases). Per germline, CDR1 SQVTM and CDR2 ANQGSEA. V shed 2 bases and J shed 9 bases, with 11 bases lying between them. The CDR3 loop spans 12 amino acids.

This rearrangement joins TRBV4-1 to TRBJ2-7, with 10 bases aligning to TRBD2. Looked up from germline, CDR1 is MGHRA and CDR2 is YSYEKL. V gave up 1 base and J gave up 2 bases; unmatched junction bases: 8. The CDR3 has 17 residues. The CDR3 DNA is TGCGCCAGCAGCCAAGTTTGGGCTAGCGGGGGAACCTACGAGCAGTACTTC. Protein: CASSQVWASGGTYEQYF.